This T cell receptor (beta chain) was found in a study of tumor-infiltrating lymphocytes in localized non-small cell lung cancer. Study overall: Some samples were collected after neoadjuvant chemotherapy; smokers, never-smokers and several histologies were included. Tumor tissue and non-adjacent uninvolved lung came from each patient. Notes on the study in general: Different pieces of the same tissue went to different assays, confounding technical variation with intratumor heterogeneity. Compared with uninvolved lung, tumors showed higher T cell infiltration by TCRbeta sequencing.

A note on this clone: Its antigen is not known.

Sequencing was performed with immunoSEQ multiplex PCR; in TCRdb, only in-frame clones are kept and a portion is missing. This table holds around 18,000 clones, roughly 40% found once. The ends were cut back, 5 bases at V and 1 base at J, with 12 bases in the middle. The germline gives CDR1 SGHRS, CDR2 YFSETQ. This CDR3 contains 14 residues. Sequencing input: lung tumor tissue. The sequence was collected from a human donor with non-small cell lung cancer. The gene calls are TRBV5-1 and TRBJ1-1, with D perhaps matching TRBD1 (5 bases). CDR3 loop: CASSSGEGNTEAFF. The CDR3 DNA is TGCGCCAGCAGTTCGGGGGAGGGGAACACTGAAGCTTTCTTT.